This T cell receptor beta chain was recorded in a study of graft-versus-host responses after intestinal transplantation. Study at large: The recipients all started with anti-thymocyte globulin induction and then took tacrolimus and steroids for 2 to 3 years.

Turning to this clone: What it recognizes is unknown. This sample also contains other DNA sequences that code for the same CDR3.

Trimming took off 2 bases at V and 2 bases at J, with 6 bases between the two ends. The CDR3 loop spans 13 amino acids. Germline V gives CDR1 PRHDT, CDR2 FYEKMQ (reference sequence). The table came from immunoSEQ multiplex PCR; TCRdb's copy has only in-frame clones and leaves some out. The sample holds approximately 93,000 clones; under 95% are singletons and the top ten take roughly 0.069%. This TCR derives from a human donor who was the organ donor for an intestinal transplant. The specimen comprised unstimulated CD8+ T cells sorted from spleen or lymph node cells, sampled before transplant. This chain uses TRBV13 with TRBJ1-1, with unresolved D. Here the CDR3 DNA reads TGTGCCAGCAGCTTACGGGGAAACACTGAAGCTTTCTTT. It yields the protein CASSLRGNTEAFF.